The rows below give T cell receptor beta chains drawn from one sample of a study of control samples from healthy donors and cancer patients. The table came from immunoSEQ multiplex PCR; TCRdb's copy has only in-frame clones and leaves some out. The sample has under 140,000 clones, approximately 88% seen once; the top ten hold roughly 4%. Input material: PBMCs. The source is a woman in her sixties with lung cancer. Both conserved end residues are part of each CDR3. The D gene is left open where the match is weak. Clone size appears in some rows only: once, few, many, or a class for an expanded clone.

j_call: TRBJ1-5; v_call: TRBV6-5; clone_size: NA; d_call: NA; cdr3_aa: CASQWSRSNQPQHF; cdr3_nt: TGTGCCAGCCAGTGGAGCAGGAGCAATCAGCCCCAGCATTTT
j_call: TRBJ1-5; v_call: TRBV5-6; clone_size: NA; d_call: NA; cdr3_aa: CASSSGPNQPQHF; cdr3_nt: TGTGCCAGCAGCTCTGGCCCCAATCAGCCCCAGCATTTT
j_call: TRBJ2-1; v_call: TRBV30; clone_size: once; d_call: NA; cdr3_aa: CAWREGALKYNEQFF; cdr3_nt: TGTGCCTGGAGGGAAGGGGCCCTCAAATACAATGAGCAGTTCTTC
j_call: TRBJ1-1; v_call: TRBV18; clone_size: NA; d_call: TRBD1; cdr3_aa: CASSPPARGTEAFF; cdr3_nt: TGTGCCAGCTCACCACCTGCCAGGGGGACTGAAGCTTTCTTT
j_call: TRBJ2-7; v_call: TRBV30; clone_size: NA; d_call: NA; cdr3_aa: CALGQQEGYYEQYF; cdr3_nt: TGTGCCTTGGGACAGCAGGAGGGCTACTACGAGCAGTACTTC
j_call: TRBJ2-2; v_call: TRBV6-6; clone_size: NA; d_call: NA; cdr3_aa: CASSPRRGRTGELFF; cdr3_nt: TGTGCCAGCAGCCCTCGGCGAGGTCGGACCGGGGAGCTGTTTTTT
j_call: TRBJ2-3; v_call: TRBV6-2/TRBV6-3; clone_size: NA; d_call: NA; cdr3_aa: CASSYFGGGPDTQYF; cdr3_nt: TGTGCCAGCAGTTACTTTGGGGGGGGCCCCGATACGCAGTATTTT
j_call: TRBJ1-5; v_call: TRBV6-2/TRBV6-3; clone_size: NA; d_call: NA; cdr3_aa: CASSYPDSNQPQHF; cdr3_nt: TGTGCCAGCAGTTATCCAGATAGCAATCAGCCCCAGCATTTT
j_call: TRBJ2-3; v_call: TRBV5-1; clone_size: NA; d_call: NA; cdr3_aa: CASSLDQGFDTQYF; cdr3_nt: TGCGCCAGCAGCTTGGATCAGGGTTTTGATACGCAGTATTTT
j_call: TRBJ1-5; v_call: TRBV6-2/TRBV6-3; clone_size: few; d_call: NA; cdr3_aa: CASSPGQLSQPQHF; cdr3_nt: TGTGCCAGCAGTCCCGGACAATTGTCGCAGCCCCAGCATTTT
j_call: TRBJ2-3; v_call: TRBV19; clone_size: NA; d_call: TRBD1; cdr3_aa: CASTPQGATDTQYF; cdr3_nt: TGTGCCAGTACCCCACAGGGGGCAACAGATACGCAGTATTTT
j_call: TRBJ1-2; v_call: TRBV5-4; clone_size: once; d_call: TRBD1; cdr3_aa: CASSFDRVAGYTF; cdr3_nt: TGTGCCAGCAGCTTTGACAGGGTGGCTGGCTACACCTTC
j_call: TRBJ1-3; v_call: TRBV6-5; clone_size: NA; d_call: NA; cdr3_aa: CASTGSSGNTIYF; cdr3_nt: TGTGCCAGCACAGGATCCTCTGGAAACACCATATATTTT
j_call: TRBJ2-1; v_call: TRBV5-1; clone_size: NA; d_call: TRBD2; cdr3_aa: CASSPGTTLYNEQFF; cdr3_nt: TGCGCCAGCAGCCCCGGGACTACCCTCTACAATGAGCAGTTCTTC
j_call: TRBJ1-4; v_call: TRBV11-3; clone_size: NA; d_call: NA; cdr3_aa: CASSLGGTRNEKLFF; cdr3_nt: TGTGCCAGCAGCTTAGGGGGCACTCGTAATGAAAAACTGTTTTTT
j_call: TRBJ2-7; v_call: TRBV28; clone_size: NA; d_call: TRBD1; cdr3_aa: CASSSGQAYAEQYF; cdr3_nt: TGTGCCAGCAGCTCCGGACAGGCCTACGCGGAGCAGTACTTC
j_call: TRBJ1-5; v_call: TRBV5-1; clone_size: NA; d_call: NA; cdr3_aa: CASSLNGVGEPQHF; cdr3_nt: TGCGCCAGCAGCTTAAACGGGGTCGGGGAGCCCCAGCATTTT
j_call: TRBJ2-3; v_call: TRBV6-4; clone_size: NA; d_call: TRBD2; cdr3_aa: CASSRLAGENADTQYF; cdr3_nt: TGTGCCAGCAGCCGACTAGCGGGAGAGAATGCAGATACGCAGTATTTT
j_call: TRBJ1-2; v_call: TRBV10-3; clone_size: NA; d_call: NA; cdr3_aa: CATSQGNNYGYTF; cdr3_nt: TGTGCCACCTCACAGGGTAACAACTATGGCTACACCTTC
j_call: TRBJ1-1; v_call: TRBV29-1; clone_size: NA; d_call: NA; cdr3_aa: CSASLSTVTEAFF; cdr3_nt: TGCAGCGCTTCTCTATCGACAGTCACTGAAGCTTTCTTT
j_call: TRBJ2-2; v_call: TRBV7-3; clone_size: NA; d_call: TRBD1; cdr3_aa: CASSPLSGTGRIGELFF; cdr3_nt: TGTGCCAGCAGCCCCCTATCCGGGACAGGGAGGATTGGGGAGCTGTTTTTT
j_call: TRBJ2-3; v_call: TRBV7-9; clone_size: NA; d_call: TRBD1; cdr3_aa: CASTQRDRNSIEYF; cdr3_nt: TGTGCCAGCACCCAAAGGGACAGGAATTCCATAGAGTATTTT
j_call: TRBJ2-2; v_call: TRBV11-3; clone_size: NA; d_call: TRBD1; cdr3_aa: CASSHDRATNTGELFF; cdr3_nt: TGTGCCAGCAGCCACGACAGGGCTACGAACACCGGGGAGCTGTTTTTT
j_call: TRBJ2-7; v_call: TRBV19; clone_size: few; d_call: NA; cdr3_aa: CASSSTGTPSSVSYEQYF; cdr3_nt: TGTGCCAGTAGTTCAACCGGGACACCCAGTAGTGTGTCCTACGAGCAGTACTTC
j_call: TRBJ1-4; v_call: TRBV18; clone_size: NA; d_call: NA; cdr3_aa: CASSPYGAGEKLFF; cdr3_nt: TGTGCCAGCTCACCATACGGGGCTGGGGAAAAACTGTTTTTT
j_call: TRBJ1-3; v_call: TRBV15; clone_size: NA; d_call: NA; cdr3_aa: CATSRSSSLGNTIYF; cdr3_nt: TGTGCCACCAGCAGATCTTCTAGTCTCGGAAACACCATATATTTT
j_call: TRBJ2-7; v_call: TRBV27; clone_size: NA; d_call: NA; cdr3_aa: CASGGALEPYEQYF; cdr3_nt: TGTGCCAGCGGTGGCGCATTAGAACCCTACGAGCAGTACTTC
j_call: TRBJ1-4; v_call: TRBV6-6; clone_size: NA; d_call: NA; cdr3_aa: CASSNPVVAEKLFF; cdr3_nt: TGTGCCAGCAGTAATCCCGTCGTGGCGGAAAAACTGTTTTTT
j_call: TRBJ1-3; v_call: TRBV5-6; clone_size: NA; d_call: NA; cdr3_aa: CASSLRGSGNTIYF; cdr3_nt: TGTGCCAGCAGCTTACGGGGCTCTGGAAACACCATATATTTT
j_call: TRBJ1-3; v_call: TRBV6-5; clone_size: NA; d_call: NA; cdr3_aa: CASRPGVLGNTIYF; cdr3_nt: TGTGCCAGCAGGCCAGGGGTTCTCGGAAACACCATATATTTT
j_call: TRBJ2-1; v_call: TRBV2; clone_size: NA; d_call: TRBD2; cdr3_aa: CASRDLSGGPYNEQFF; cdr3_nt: TGTGCCAGCAGGGACCTTAGCGGGGGACCCTACAATGAGCAGTTCTTC
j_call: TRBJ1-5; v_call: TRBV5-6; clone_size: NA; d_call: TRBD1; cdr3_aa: CASSHSGTGNQPQHF; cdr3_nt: TGTGCCAGCAGCCACTCCGGGACAGGGAATCAGCCCCAGCATTTT
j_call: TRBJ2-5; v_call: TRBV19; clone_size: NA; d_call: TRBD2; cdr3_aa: CASSLDGLAGTQYF; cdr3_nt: TGTGCCAGTAGTCTAGACGGACTAGCGGGTACCCAGTACTTC
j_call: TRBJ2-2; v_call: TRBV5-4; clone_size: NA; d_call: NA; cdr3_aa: CASSLFVLANTGELFF; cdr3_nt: TGTGCCAGCAGCTTGTTCGTTCTCGCGAACACCGGGGAGCTGTTTTTT
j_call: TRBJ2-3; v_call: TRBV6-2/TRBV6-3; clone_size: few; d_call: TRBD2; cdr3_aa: CASSYGAGLTDTQYF; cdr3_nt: TGTGCCAGCAGTTACGGAGCGGGGCTCACAGATACGCAGTATTTT
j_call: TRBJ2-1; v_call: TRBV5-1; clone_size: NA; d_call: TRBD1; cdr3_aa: CASGQGYNEQFF; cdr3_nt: TGCGCCAGCGGACAGGGATACAATGAGCAGTTCTTC
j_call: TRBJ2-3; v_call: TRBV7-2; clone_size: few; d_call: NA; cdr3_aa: CASSLQGPRDTQYF; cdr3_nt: TGTGCCAGCAGCTTACAGGGTCCCAGGGATACGCAGTATTTT
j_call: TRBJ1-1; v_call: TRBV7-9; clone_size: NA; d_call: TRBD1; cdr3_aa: CASSFGTGTEAFF; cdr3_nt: TGTGCCAGCAGCTTCGGGACAGGGACTGAAGCTTTCTTT
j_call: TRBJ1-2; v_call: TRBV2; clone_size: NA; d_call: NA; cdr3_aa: CASKEVDYGYTF; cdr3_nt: TGTGCCAGCAAGGAGGTGGACTATGGCTACACCTTC
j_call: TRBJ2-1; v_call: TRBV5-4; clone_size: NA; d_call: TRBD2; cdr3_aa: CASSLGEGYNEQFF; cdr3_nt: TGTGCCAGCAGCTTAGGGGAGGGGTACAATGAGCAGTTCTTC
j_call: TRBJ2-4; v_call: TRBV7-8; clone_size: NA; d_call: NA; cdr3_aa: CASSLAGTPNIQYF; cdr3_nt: TGTGCCAGCAGCTTAGCAGGGACTCCAAACATTCAGTACTTC
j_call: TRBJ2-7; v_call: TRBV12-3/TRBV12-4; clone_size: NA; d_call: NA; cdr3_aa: CASSLQVFYEQYF; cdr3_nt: TGTGCCAGCAGCTTACAGGTTTTCTACGAGCAGTACTTC
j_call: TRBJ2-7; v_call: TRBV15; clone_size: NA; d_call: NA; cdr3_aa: CATSREWDNSYEQYF; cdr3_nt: TGTGCCACCAGCAGAGAGTGGGACAACTCCTACGAGCAGTACTTC
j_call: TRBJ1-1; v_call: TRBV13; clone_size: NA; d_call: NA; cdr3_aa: CASIRRGGVRLNTEAFF; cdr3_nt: TGTGCCAGCATCCGTAGAGGAGGGGTTCGCCTGAACACTGAAGCTTTCTTT
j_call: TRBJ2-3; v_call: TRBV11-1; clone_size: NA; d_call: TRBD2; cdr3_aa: CASRTSVGTDTQYF; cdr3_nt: TGTGCCAGCCGGACTAGCGTAGGCACAGATACGCAGTATTTT
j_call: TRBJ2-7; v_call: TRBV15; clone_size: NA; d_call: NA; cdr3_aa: CATSRDTGDTTYEQYF; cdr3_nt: TGTGCCACCAGCAGAGATACGGGGGACACTACCTACGAGCAGTACTTC
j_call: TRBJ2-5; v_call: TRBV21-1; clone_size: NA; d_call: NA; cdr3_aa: CASSLQDRVIVSQYF; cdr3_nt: TGTGCCAGCAGCCTCCAGGACAGGGTAATAGTCTCCCAGTACTTC
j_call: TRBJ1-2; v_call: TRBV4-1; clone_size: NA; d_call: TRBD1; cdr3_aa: CASSQDSQGALYGYTF; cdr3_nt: TGCGCCAGCAGCCAAGATTCGCAGGGGGCATTATATGGCTACACCTTC
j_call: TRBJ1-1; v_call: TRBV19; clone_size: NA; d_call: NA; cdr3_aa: CASKGLGNTEAFF; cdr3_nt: TGTGCCAGTAAGGGTTTGGGGAACACTGAAGCTTTCTTT
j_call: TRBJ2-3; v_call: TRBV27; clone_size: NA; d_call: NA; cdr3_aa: CASSLPGQPDTQYF; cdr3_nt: TGTGCCAGCAGTTTACCCGGCCAGCCAGATACGCAGTATTTT
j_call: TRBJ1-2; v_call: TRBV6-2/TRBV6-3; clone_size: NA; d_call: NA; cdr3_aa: CASSSTSLYGYTF; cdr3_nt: TGTGCCAGCAGTTCGACAAGCCTCTATGGCTACACCTTC
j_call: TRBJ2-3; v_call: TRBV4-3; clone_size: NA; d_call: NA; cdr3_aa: CASSQDYTRTQYF; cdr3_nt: TGCGCCAGCAGCCAAGATTACACACGGACGCAGTATTTT